Listed below are T cell receptor beta chains from one sample, sequenced in a study of T cells after yellow fever vaccination. TCRdb itself ran the 5' RACE reads through MiXCR, one entry per CDR3 protein. This sample has 500,000 to 650,000 distinct CDR3 sequences; roughly an eighth occur once, and the top ten carry about 15%. The input for sequencing was PBMCs, taken on the day of the yellow fever booster vaccination. Receptor source: a young man who received the YFV17D yellow fever vaccine. Each CDR3 is given with its conserved first and last residue. Each record gives: J gene, V gene, CDR3 protein.

>TRBJ2-7|TRBV7-9
CASSFTGSSYEQYF
>TRBJ2-7|TRBV20-1
CSASGLAGYSYEQYF
>TRBJ2-3|TRBV5-4
CASSLHPSGGRADTQYF
>TRBJ2-7|TRBV11-2
CASSLVSGQSQQYF
>TRBJ2-3|TRBV20-1
CSARLSASGSTDTQYF
>TRBJ2-5|TRBV7-9
CASSLDLYQETQYF
>TRBJ2-5|TRBV7-2
CANPNQYF
>TRBJ2-7|TRBV3-1
CASSPAQTSGKEQYF
>TRBJ2-5|TRBV20-1
CSARDWAGLQETQYF
>TRBJ1-6|TRBV20-1
CSARGSGTGLTPLHF
>TRBJ2-1|TRBV10-3
CATTGTRDNEQFF
>TRBJ2-2|TRBV9
CASSSLTSNTGELFF
>TRBJ2-2|TRBV11-2
CASSLEVGFRVNTGELFF
>TRBJ2-5|TRBV3-1
CASSQLGETQYF
>TRBJ2-1|TRBV7-2
CASSSTYSSYNEQFF
>TRBJ2-4|TRBV3-1
CASSPRGAGKNIQYF
>TRBJ2-7|TRBV2
CANLVRTGISYEQSF
>TRBJ2-5|TRBV5-1
CASSLLAGAETQYF
>TRBJ2-5|TRBV10-2
CASSPGGVKGTQYF
>TRBJ2-7|TRBV29-1
CSVGTSGSHEQYF
>TRBJ1-1|TRBV3-1
CASSQDRMNTEAFF
>TRBJ2-1|TRBV6-2/TRBV6-3
CASSTTREGSYNEQFF
>TRBJ2-4|TRBV29-1
CSVVGTSGRVFKNIQYF
>TRBJ2-3|TRBV5-1
CASSWDILSTDTQYF
>TRBJ2-7|TRBV12-3/TRBV12-4
CASSTGLAYEQYF
>TRBJ2-5|TRBV2
CASKRGTSIQETQYF
>TRBJ2-2|TRBV18
CASSPMSRSERTGELFF
>TRBJ2-7|TRBV19
CASRWTPTDEQYF
>TRBJ2-3|TRBV5-1
CASSLRDLDTQYF
>TRBJ2-5|TRBV6-1
CASSDRAGEETQYF
>TRBJ2-1|TRBV27
CASSKEREFLYDEQFF
>TRBJ2-3|TRBV20-1
CCARLGLAGASNTQYF
>TRBJ1-1|TRBV20-1
CSASGQRLNTEAFF
>TRBJ2-3|TRBV9
CASTGQVGGTQYF
>TRBJ2-5|TRBV10-1
CASRSPSGTNKETQYF
>TRBJ2-3|TRBV20-1
CSRWSGTDTQYF
>TRBJ2-1|TRBV11-2
CASSPLNNEQFF
>TRBJ2-3|TRBV6-1
CASRPPGLVTDTQYF
>TRBJ2-2|TRBV7-9
CASSIDQGFDFGELFF
>TRBJ2-5|TRBV11-2
CASRTVTSGIQETQYF
>TRBJ1-2|TRBV12-3/TRBV12-4
CASSTGYGYTF
>TRBJ2-5|TRBV9
CASSVGRLAGVETQYF
>TRBJ1-6|TRBV4-3
CASSAIGGRSSYNSPLHF
>TRBJ2-7|TRBV5-4
CASSPRQGSSYEQYF
>TRBJ2-1|TRBV20-1
CSAGDLSSYNEQFF
>TRBJ2-7|TRBV5-1
CASSPGGTSGSYEQYF
>TRBJ1-5|TRBV20-1
CSAQGQNQPQHF
>TRBJ2-3|TRBV7-3
CASSPYPGGTDTQYF
>TRBJ2-3|TRBV6-2/TRBV6-3
CASGGADTQYF
>TRBJ1-6|TRBV10-3
CAISENRDNSPLHF
>TRBJ2-5|TRBV29-1
CTVISFGETQYF
>TRBJ1-5|TRBV6-9
CASSRQTVHPGGNQPQHF
>TRBJ2-2|TRBV6-5
CASSYSRLTSRNTGELFF